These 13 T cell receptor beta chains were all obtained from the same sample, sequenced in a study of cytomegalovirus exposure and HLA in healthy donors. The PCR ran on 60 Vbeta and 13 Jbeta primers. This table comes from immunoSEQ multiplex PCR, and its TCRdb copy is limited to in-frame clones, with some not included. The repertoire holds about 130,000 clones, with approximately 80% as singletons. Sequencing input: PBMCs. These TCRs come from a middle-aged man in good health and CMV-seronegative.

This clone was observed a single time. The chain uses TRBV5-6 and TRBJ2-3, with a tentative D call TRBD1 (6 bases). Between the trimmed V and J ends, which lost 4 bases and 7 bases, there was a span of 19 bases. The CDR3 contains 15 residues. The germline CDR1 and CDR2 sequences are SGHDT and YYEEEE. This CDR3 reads CASSLRGTFVHTQYF. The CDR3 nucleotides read TGTGCCAGCAGCCTACGTGGGACATTCGTTCATACGCAGTATTTT.

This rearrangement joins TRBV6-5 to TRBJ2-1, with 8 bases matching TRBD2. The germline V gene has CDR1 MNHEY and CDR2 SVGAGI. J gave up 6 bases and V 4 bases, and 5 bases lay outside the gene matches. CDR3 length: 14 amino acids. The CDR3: CASSSNSGGNEQFF. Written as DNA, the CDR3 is TGTGCCAGCAGTTCTAACAGCGGGGGCAATGAGCAGTTCTTC.

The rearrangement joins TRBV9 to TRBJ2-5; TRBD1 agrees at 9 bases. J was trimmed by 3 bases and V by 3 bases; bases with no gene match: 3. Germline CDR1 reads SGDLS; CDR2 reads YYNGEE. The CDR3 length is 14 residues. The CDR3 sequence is CASSGWTGEETQYF. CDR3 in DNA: TGTGCCAGCAGCGGGTGGACAGGGGAAGAGACCCAGTACTTC. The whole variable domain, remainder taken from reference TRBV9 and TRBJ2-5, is DSGVTQTPKHLITATGQRVTLRCSPRSGDLSVYWYQQSLDQGLQFLIQYYNGEERAKGNILERFSAQQFPDLHSELNLSSLELGDSALYFCASSGWTGEETQYFGPGTRLLVL.

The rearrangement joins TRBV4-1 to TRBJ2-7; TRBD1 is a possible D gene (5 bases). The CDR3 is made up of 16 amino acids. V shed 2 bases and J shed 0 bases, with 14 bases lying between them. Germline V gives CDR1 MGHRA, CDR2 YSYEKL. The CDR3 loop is CASSQQGNHPSYEQYF. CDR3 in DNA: TGCGCCAGCAGCCAACAGGGAAATCACCCCTCCTACGAGCAGTACTTC.

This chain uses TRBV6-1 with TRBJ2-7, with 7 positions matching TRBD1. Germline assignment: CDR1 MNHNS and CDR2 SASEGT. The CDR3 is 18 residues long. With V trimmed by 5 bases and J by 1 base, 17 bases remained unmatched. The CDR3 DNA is TGTGCCAGCAGTAAAGAGAGTAACCGGGACAGACTATCCTACGAGCAGTACTTC. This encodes CASSKESNRDRLSYEQYF.

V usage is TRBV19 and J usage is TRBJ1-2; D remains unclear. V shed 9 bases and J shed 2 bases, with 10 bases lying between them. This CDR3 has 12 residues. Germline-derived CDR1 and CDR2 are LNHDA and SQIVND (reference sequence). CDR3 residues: CASATVNYGYTF. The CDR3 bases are TGTGCCAGCGCCACGGTCAACTATGGCTACACCTTC. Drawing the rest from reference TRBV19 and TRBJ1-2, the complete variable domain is DGGITQSPKYLFRKEGQNVTLSCEQNLNHDAMYWYRQDPGQGLRLIYYSQIVNDFQKGDIAEGYSVSREKKESFPLTVTSAQKNPTAFYLCASATVNYGYTFGSGTRLTVV.

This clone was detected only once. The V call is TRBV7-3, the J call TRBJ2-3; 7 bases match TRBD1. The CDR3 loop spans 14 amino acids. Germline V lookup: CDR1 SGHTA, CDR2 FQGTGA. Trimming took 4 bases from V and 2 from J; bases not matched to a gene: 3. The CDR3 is CASSSDRATDTQYF. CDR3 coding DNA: TGTGCCAGCAGCTCCGACAGGGCCACAGATACGCAGTATTTT.

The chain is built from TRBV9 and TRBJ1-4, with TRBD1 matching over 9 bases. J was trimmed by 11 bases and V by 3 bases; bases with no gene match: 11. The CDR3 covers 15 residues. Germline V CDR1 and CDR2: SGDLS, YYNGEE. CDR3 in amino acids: CASSEGTGKEVKLFF. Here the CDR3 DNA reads TGTGCCAGCAGCGAGGGGACAGGGAAGGAAGTGAAACTGTTTTTT.

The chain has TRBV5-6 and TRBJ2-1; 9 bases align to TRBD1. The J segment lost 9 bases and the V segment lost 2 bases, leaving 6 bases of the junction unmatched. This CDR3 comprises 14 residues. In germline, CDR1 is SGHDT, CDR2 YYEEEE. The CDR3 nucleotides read TGTGCCAGCAGCTTTGGGACAGGGATTGGTGAGCAGTTCTTC. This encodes CASSFGTGIGEQFF.

The CDR3, as DNA: TGCGCCAGCAGCCAACGTCAGGGGTCGTCGTATGGCTACACCTTC. It is translated as CASSQRQGSSYGYTF. J is TRBJ1-2 and V is TRBV4-3; TRBD1 might be the D (6 bases). The CDR3 is 15 amino acids. Germline lookup yields CDR1 LGHNA and CDR2 YSLEER. V lost 2 bases and J lost 5, with 15 bases in between.

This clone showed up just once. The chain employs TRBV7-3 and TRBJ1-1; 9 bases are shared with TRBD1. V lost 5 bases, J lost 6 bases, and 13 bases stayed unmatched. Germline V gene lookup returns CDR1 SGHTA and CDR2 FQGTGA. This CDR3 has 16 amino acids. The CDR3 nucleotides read TGTGCCAGCAGCCCGAGTAAGGGACAGGGAAACCCTGAAGCTTTCTTT. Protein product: CASSPSKGQGNPEAFF.

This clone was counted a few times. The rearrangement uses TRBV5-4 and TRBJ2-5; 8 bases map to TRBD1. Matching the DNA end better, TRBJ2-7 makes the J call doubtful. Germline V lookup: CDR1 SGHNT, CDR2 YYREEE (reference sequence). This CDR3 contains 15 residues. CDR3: CASSRIDRGTYEQYF. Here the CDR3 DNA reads TGTGCCAGCAGCAGAATCGACAGGGGAACCTACGAGCAGTACTTC.

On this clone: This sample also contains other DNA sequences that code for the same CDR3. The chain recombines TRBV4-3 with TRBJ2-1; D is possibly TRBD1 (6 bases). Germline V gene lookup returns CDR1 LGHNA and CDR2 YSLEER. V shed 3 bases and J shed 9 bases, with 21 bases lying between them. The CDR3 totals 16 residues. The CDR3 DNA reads TGCGCCAGCAGCCAGGATGGGACACAAGTCTTCGGTGAGCAGTTCTTC. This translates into CASSQDGTQVFGEQFF.